This TCR beta chain was documented in a study of blood T cell repertoires in COVID-19. V lost 1 base, J lost 0 bases, and 6 bases lay in between. This CDR3 is built from 14 residues. Germline V lookup: CDR1 LNHNV, CDR2 YYDKDF (reference sequence). The method was immunoSEQ multiplex PCR; TCRdb's version includes in-frame clones alone and lacks a portion of them. The table records 130,000 to 150,000 clones, around 80% of them present only once. The TCR originated in a human donor in a cohort sampled during active COVID-19. The gene calls are TRBV15 and TRBJ1-1, with D possibly TRBD1 on 5 matching bases. What was sequenced was peripheral blood. CDR3 nucleotides: TGTGCCACCAGCAGAGTGACAGTGAACACTGAAGCTTTCTTT. It specifies CATSRVTVNTEAFF. Supplemented by reference TRBV15 and TRBJ1-1, the full variable domain reads DAMVIQNPRYQVTQFGKPVTLSCSQTLNHNVMYWYQQKSSQAPKLLFHYYDKDFNNEADTPDNFQSRRPNTSFCFLDIRSPGLGDTAMYLCATSRVTVNTEAFFGQGTRLTVV.